The 18 T cell receptor beta chains in this list originate from one sample, sequenced in a study of shared clonotypes between healthy human individuals. Sequenced by immunoSEQ multiplex PCR; TCRdb stores in-frame clones only, minus some. The sample includes 950,000 to 1,100,000 clones, about 80% of them seen just once. Sequencing was performed on memory CD4+ T cells from PBMCs. Subset denoted: CD45RA-negative fraction. The receptor source for this set is a man aged 18 to 29 in good health. Some clones in this sample may be carry-over from other donors' samples.

This clone showed up just a few times. The germline gene is not matched at one end of the junction; a read error may be the cause. V gene TRBV7-7 combines with J gene TRBJ2-5; D is possibly TRBD2 (5 bases). The CDR3 is 15 amino acids. Per germline, CDR1 SSHAT and CDR2 FNYEAQ (reference sequence). As DNA, the CDR3 is TGTGCTAGCAGCTTAGCGTTTTCGGGGCAAGAGACCCAGTACTTC. This sequence encodes CASSLAFSGQETQYF.

Of note for this clone: Distinct nucleotide sequences in the sample also encode this CDR3. The V gene is TRBV2, the J gene TRBJ1-4; a possible D gene is TRBD1 (6 bases). Germline CDR1 and CDR2: SNHLY and FYNNEI. Trimming cost V 2 bases and J 8 bases, with 9 bases left between them. The CDR3 length is 13 residues. CDR3 in DNA: TGTGCCAGCAGTGAACAGGGGAGCGAAAAACTGTTTTTT. Protein: CASSEQGSEKLFF.

This chain connects TRBV7-2 to TRBJ2-7; no clear D. The CDR3 is 14 amino acids. Trimming cost V 5 bases and J 0 bases, with 11 bases left between them. The germline V gene encodes CDR1 SGHTA and CDR2 FQGNSA. In DNA, the CDR3 is TGTGCCAGCAGCCCCCAGGTTTACTCCTACGAGCAGTACTTC. It yields the protein CASSPQVYSYEQYF.

The V gene is TRBV7-7, the J gene TRBJ2-7; TRBD2 might be the D (6 bases). The germline gives CDR1 SSHAT, CDR2 FNYEAQ (reference sequence). V dropped 5 bases and J dropped 1 base, with 15 bases sitting between them. The CDR3 covers 15 residues. The CDR3 coding sequence is TGTGCCAGCAGCATTCTCCCGGGGGATTCCTACGAGCAGTACTTC. Its protein is CASSILPGDSYEQYF.

A single count supports this clone. The rearrangement uses TRBV2 and TRBJ2-3; 10 bases align to TRBD2. The CDR3 is made up of 14 amino acids. The ends lost 7 bases at V and 0 bases at J; junction bases unmatched: 1. CDR1 is SNHLY and CDR2 is FYNNEI in the germline V gene. The CDR3 region is CASNSGRSTDTQYF. CDR3 nucleotides: TGTGCCAGCAATAGCGGGAGGAGCACAGATACGCAGTATTTT.

This clone was seen once. The chain joins TRBV5-1 to TRBJ2-2; D not resolved. CDR3 size: 14 residues. The germline CDR1 and CDR2 sequences are SGHRS and YFSETQ. V gave up 3 bases and J gave up 3 bases, with 9 bases separating them. This CDR3 reads CASSSKRDTGELFF. CDR3 coding DNA: TGCGCCAGCAGCTCGAAACGAGACACCGGGGAGCTGTTTTTT.

The chain couples TRBV6-5 to TRBJ2-6, with a weak D call TRBD2 (5 bases). CDR3 length: 16 residues. Trimming removed 0 bases at V and 2 bases at J, with 8 bases between. Germline lookup yields CDR1 MNHEY and CDR2 SVGAGI. CDR3 in amino acids: CASSYSRAPGANVLTF. DNA for the CDR3: TGTGCCAGCAGTTACTCGCGGGCACCTGGGGCCAACGTCCTGACTTTC.

This chain links TRBV28 with TRBJ1-1, with D tentatively TRBD1 (6 bases). Germline-derived CDR1 and CDR2 are MDHEN and SYDVKM. The CDR3 loop spans 15 amino acids. The germline V and J ends were trimmed by 4 bases and 3 bases, with 15 bases remaining between them. This CDR3 reads CASSSGGAGDTEAFF. The CDR3 nucleotides are TGTGCCAGCAGTTCGGGGGGCGCCGGAGACACTGAAGCTTTCTTT. The entire variable domain, with the rest obtained from reference TRBV28 and TRBJ1-1, is as follows: DVKVTQSSRYLVKRTGEKVFLECVQDMDHENMFWYRQDPGLGLRLIYFSYDVKMKEKGDIPEGYSVSREKKERFSLILESASTNQTSMYLCASSSGGAGDTEAFFGQGTRLTVV.

With regard to this clone: Other DNA sequences from this sample encode an identical CDR3 as well. The gene calls are TRBV19 and TRBJ1-1; TRBD1 is a possible D gene (6 bases). Germline CDR1 reads LNHDA; CDR2 reads SQIVND (reference sequence). This CDR3 region has 14 residues. Trimming took 3 bases from V and 3 from J, leaving 11 bases between them. Written as DNA, the CDR3 is TGTGCCAGTAGTATTGTGGGGGCTGACACTGAAGCTTTCTTT. This translates into CASSIVGADTEAFF.

The chain has TRBV29-1 and TRBJ1-1, with D perhaps matching TRBD1 (5 bases). The V end lost 0 bases, the J end lost 11 bases, and 16 bases lay between the germline ends. CDR3 length: 13 residues. In germline, CDR1 is SQVTM, CDR2 ANQGSEA. CDR3 in amino acids: CSVEEGPRAMAFF. DNA for the CDR3: TGCAGCGTTGAAGAGGGGCCGAGGGCTATGGCTTTCTTT.

There are a few counts of this clone. This chain links TRBV5-1 with TRBJ2-2; D gene uncertain. This CDR3 has 14 amino acids. The germline V gene encodes CDR1 SGHRS and CDR2 YFSETQ. V shed 1 base and J shed 4 bases, with 8 bases lying between them. The DNA for the CDR3 is TGCGCCAGCAGCTTGCAGGAACCCACCGGGGAGCTGTTTTTT. Translated: CASSLQEPTGELFF.

The chain links TRBV5-1 to TRBJ2-2; 16 nucleotides line up with TRBD2. Germline-derived CDR1 and CDR2 are SGHRS and YFSETQ. The CDR3 extends over 20 amino acids. With V trimmed by 4 bases and J by 4 bases, 13 bases remained unmatched. Written as DNA, the CDR3 is TGCGCCAGCAGCCGCCTACCGGGACTAGCGGGAGGGCCTGGCACCGGGGAGCTGTTTTTT. It yields the protein CASSRLPGLAGGPGTGELFF. The full variable domain, completed using reference TRBV5-1 and TRBJ2-2, is KAGVTQTPRYLIKTRGQQVTLSCSPISGHRSVSWYQQTPGQGLQFLFEYFSETQRNKGNFPGRFSGRQFSNSRSEMNVSTLELGDSALYLCASSRLPGLAGGPGTGELFFGEGSRLTVL.

The CDR3 region is CAWSPGQSLGYTF. The CDR3, as DNA: TGTGCCTGGTCTCCGGGACAGAGTTTAGGCTACACCTTC. The rearrangement uses TRBV30 and TRBJ1-2; 7 positions agree with TRBD1. Per germline, CDR1 GTSNPN and CDR2 SVGIG (reference sequence). CDR3 length: 13 residues. Trimming removed 5 bases from V and 8 bases from J; junction bases left unmatched: 11.

The genes are TRBV5-1 and TRBJ1-1, with 7 bases identical to TRBD1. From germline, CDR1 is SGHRS and CDR2 YFSETQ. The CDR3 runs 15 residues. V lost 5 bases, J lost 4 bases, and 11 bases stayed unmatched. CDR3 loop: CASRLRQGEGTEAFF. CDR3 nucleotide sequence: TGCGCCAGCAGACTTCGACAGGGCGAGGGCACTGAAGCTTTCTTT.

As DNA, the CDR3 is TGTGCCAGCATTGCGGGAGTTCAAGAGACCCAGTACTTC. It codes for CASIAGVQETQYF. The genes are TRBV7-9 and TRBJ2-5; 7 bases are a match to TRBD2. The length of the CDR3 is 13 residues. Trimming took 7 bases from V and 2 from J; bases not matched to a gene: 4. CDR1 is SEHNR and CDR2 is FQNEAQ in the germline V gene (reference sequence).

CDR3 in amino acids: CAIQDRGRANYGYTF. In nucleotides, the CDR3 is TGTGCCATCCAGGACAGGGGACGAGCTAACTATGGCTACACCTTC. This rearrangement joins TRBV28 to TRBJ1-2; 9 bases line up with TRBD1. Germline CDR1 is MDHEN and CDR2 is SYDVKM. Losses at the gene ends were 10 bases for V and 0 bases for J; bases not matched to a gene: 9. This CDR3 comprises 15 residues.

The chain recombines TRBV30 with TRBJ1-2, with D possibly matching TRBD1 (6 bases). V dropped 0 bases and J dropped 3 bases, with 8 bases sitting between them. Germline lookup yields CDR1 GTSNPN and CDR2 SVGIG (reference sequence). The CDR3 spans 13 residues. In DNA, the CDR3 is TGTGCCTGGAGTGTAGGGGGGGACTATGGCTACACCTTC. The encoded protein is CAWSVGGDYGYTF.

The gene calls are TRBV5-1 and TRBJ1-1; 9 positions agree with TRBD1. J gave up 1 base and V 4 bases, and 11 bases lay outside the gene matches. The CDR3 runs 17 residues. Germline CDR1 reads SGHRS; CDR2 reads YFSETQ. For the CDR3, the DNA is TGCGCCAGCAGCGTATTTCCCGGGACAGGGACGAACACTGAAGCTTTCTTT. The encoded protein is CASSVFPGTGTNTEAFF.